This T cell receptor beta chain was captured by sequencing in a study of regulatory T cells in long-lasting Graves disease. A note on this clonotype: Its target is not known. Sequence at one end of the junction differs from germline and may be a read error.

According to the study, TCR beta libraries were built with iRepertoire HTBI primers and CDR3-region Arm-PCR. From the multiplex PCR reads, TCRdb called clonotypes with MiXCR, one entry per CDR3 protein. The table has about 540,000 distinct CDR3 sequences, approximately 13% seen once. CDR1 KGHSH and CDR2 LQKENI come from the germline V gene. This CDR3 spans 16 amino acids. As to time point: newly diagnosed GD, antithyroid drugs for less than 3 months. PBMC RNA was the source of the TCR library. Study-wide results and limits: There were preferences for TRBV28, TRBJ1-2 and TRBJ2-5 in persistent disease.

The same sample was also used in a study of T cells in Graves' hyperthyroidism and ophthalmopathy.

Sequences were derived from peripheral blood mononuclear cells (PBMCs), sampled at new diagnosis, from a patient treated with antithyroid drugs. V and J are TRBV18 and TRBJ2-7; no reliable D call. The source of this sequence is a man younger than 45 with Graves disease. CDR3 amino acids: CASSPPGRSPSHEQYF. The CDR3 DNA reads TGTGCCAGCTCACCACCGGGCCGGAGCCCCTCCCACGAGCAGTACTTC.